What follows describes a single T cell receptor beta chain. The sample comes from a study of response to subunit inactivated influenza vaccine. TCRdb redid the calling of the RT-PCR reads with MiXCR, one entry per CDR3 protein. Of 550,000 to 800,000 distinct CDR3 sequences detected, around 14% appear once; the ten largest clones hold around 7%. Here the sequenced sample was PBMCs from blood, taken about 14 days before vaccination. The sequence was collected from a man aged 50 to 60 who received an inactivated influenza vaccine.

CDR3 in DNA: TGTGCCAGCAGTGATACAGACAGGGTGGGCCAGCCCCAGCATTTT. Protein: CASSDTDRVGQPQHF. The chain has TRBV2 and TRBJ1-5, with 7 bases that match TRBD1. This CDR3 region has 15 residues. J gave up 7 bases and V 3 bases, and 9 bases lay outside the gene matches. Germline loops: CDR1 SNHLY, CDR2 FYNNEI.